The present T cell receptor beta chain was sequenced within a study of T cells in Graves' hyperthyroidism and ophthalmopathy. Notes on the study in general: Ophthalmopathy was told apart from stable hyperthyroidism by a 13 V-J model. Blood also showed most of the thyroid clonotypes that were expanded above 0.001.

In its sample, this clonotype was seen many times. Its antigen is unknown. Amplification targeted TCR beta CDR3 regions from RNA transcripts. First-round RT-PCR with HTBI primers amplified the TCR CDR3 region. TCRdb itself ran the multiplex PCR reads through MiXCR, one entry per CDR3 protein. The sample gives 140,000 or so distinct CDR3 sequences, about 20% of which show up once; more than 65% is in the top ten. V lost 7 bases, J lost 5 bases, and 14 bases stayed unmatched. The germline CDR1 and CDR2 sequences are LNHDA and SQIVND (reference sequence). The length of the CDR3 is 16 residues. Recently diagnosed hyperthyroidism of less than 2 months' duration affected patients aged 18 to 65.

The sequence was obtained from a woman between 50 and 59 years old with Graves' hyperthyroidism that later progressed to Graves' ophthalmopathy. The sample was blood. The V and J genes are TRBV19 and TRBJ1-3; 7 bases are shared with TRBD1. The CDR3 loop reads CASKKPGTAVRNTIYF. The CDR3 DNA reads TGTGCCAGTAAAAAGCCCGGGACAGCCGTGCGAAACACCATATATTTT.